This T cell receptor (beta chain) is from a study of shared clonotypes between healthy human individuals. Only in-frame clones appear in the TCRdb table, and some are missing; sequencing was by immunoSEQ multiplex PCR. The table includes 1.6 million or so clones, about 98.5% detected once. V lost 0 bases, J lost 5 bases, and 7 bases lay in between. There are 13 residues in the CDR3. Germline CDR1 SGHTA, CDR2 FQGTGA. V is TRBV7-3 and J is TRBJ1-1; no firm D call. Sequenced material: naive CD4+ T cells sorted from blood. Subset in this sample: CD45RA+ positively selected. This TCR was sampled from a man aged 25 to 40 in good health. The chain's CDR3 is CASSLTRVTEAFF. In nucleotides, the CDR3 is TGTGCCAGCAGCTTAACGAGGGTGACTGAAGCTTTCTTT.